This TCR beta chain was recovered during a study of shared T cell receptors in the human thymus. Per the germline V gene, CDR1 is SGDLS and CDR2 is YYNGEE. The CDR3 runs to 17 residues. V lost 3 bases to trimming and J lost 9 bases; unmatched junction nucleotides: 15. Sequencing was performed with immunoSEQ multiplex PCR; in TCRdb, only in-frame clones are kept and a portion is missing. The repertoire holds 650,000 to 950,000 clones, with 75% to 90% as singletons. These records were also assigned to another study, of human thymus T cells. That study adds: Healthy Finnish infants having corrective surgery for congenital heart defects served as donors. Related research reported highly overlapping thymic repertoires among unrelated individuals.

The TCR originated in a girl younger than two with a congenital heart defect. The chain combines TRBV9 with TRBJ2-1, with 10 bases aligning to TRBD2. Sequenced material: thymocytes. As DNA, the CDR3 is TGTGCCAGCAGCGCCTTACCGCCCTCCCGACTAGCGGGTGAGCAGTTCTTC. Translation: CASSALPPSRLAGEQFF.